This T cell receptor (beta chain) was found in a study of cytomegalovirus exposure and HLA in healthy donors. Whole-study findings and limits: In a later analysis, TCR beta V- and J-gene trimming was associated with a missense DCLRE1C variant.

CDR3 length equals 15 residues. The germline V gene encodes CDR1 SNHLY and CDR2 FYNNEI. V was pared by 3 bases and J by 4 bases, with 6 bases of the junction left unmatched. 60 Vbeta and 13 Jbeta primers were used in PCR. Sequenced by immunoSEQ multiplex PCR; TCRdb stores in-frame clones only, minus some. The profile shows 100,000 or so clones, roughly 80% of them singletons. Regarding this clone: Its antigen is currently unknown. Different DNA sequences within this sample yield the same CDR3.

The TCR comes from a man aged 25 to 45 in good health and CMV-seropositive. Sequencing was performed on PBMCs. The chain recombines TRBV2 with TRBJ2-7; 10 nucleotides line up with TRBD1. The CDR3 region has the DNA TGTGCCAGCAGTGAGAGCCCGGGACAGGGGTACGAGCAGTACTTC. Protein: CASSESPGQGYEQYF.